The clone carrying this T cell receptor (beta chain) was counted only a few times. The antigen remains undetermined. The data stem from a study of T-cell reconstitution after alpha-beta-depleted transplantation in children. Overall study findings and caveats: The authors attributed T-cell counts and diversity one year after transplant mostly to newly produced T cells. Reportedly, only several hundred clones from non-depleted graft cells drove alpha-beta T-cell counts at about two months. Where some patients showed high TCRbeta diversity at day 60, it came from recipient T cells and thymic progenitors that had survived.

Unique molecular identifiers were used in preparing the TCRbeta library. TCRdb ran MiXCR on the PCR reads and lists one entry per CDR3 protein. The profile covers 200,000 to 250,000 distinct CDR3 sequences, with approximately 10% appearing a single time and 28% taken by the ten largest. This receptor was taken from a child younger than two with acute myeloid leukemia, due to receive a stem cell transplant. The sequenced sample was PBMCs, obtained before TCRalphabeta/CD19-depleted stem cell transplant.

DNA for the CDR3: TGTGCCTGGAGTGACAGGGAGCCCTACGAGCAGTACTTC. Encoded protein: CAWSDREPYEQYF. This rearrangement joins TRBV30 to TRBJ2-7, with a tentative D call TRBD1 (6 bases). CDR1 and CDR2 from the germline V gene are GTSNPN and SVGIG (reference sequence). V was shortened by 1 base and J by 2 bases, with 9 bases between the two germline ends. This CDR3 has 13 amino acids.